The entry that follows covers one TCR beta chain sequence. What it binds is not known. The length of the CDR3 is 15 residues. Looked up from germline, CDR1 is LNHNV and CDR2 is YYDKDF (reference sequence). This sample is drawn from a study of T cells expressing NK-cell markers. Study conclusions and caveats: Dominant NKG2C+ clonotypes were found to form roughly 1.0-7.5% of CD8+ T cells in over five donors. Once again these clonotypes came out on top in the CD3+CD56-NKG2C+ fraction of a few donors.

TCRdb re-called the 5' RACE reads and gives one entry per CDR3 protein, without DNA. Its clone listing holds 500,000 to 700,000 distinct CDR3 sequences. The sequenced material came from blood T cells: a sorted CD56 or NKG2C T cell subset, CD4+ or CD8+ T cells, or bulk PBMC T cells (not recorded which). This chain joins TRBV15 and TRBJ1-2; there is no DNA to check the TCRdb D call of TRBD1. The clonotype was recovered from a man between 18 and 29 years old in good health. CDR3: CATSRTGTGGPRDTF.